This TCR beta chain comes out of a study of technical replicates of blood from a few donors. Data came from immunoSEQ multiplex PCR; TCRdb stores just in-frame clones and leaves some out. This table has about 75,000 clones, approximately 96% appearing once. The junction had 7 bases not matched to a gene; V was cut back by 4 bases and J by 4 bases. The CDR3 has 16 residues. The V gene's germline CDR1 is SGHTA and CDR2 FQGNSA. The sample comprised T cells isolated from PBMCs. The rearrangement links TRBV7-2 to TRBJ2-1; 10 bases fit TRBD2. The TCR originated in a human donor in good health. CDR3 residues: CASSSQAGGLYNEQFF. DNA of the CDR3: TGTGCCAGCAGCTCGCAAGCGGGAGGGCTATACAATGAGCAGTTCTTC. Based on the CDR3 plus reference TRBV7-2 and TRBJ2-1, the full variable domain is GAGVSQSPSNKVTEKGKDVELRCDPISGHTALYWYRQSLGQGLEFLIYFQGNSAPDKSGLPSDRFSAERTGGSVSTLTIQRTQQEDSAVYLCASSSQAGGLYNEQFFGPGTRLTVL.